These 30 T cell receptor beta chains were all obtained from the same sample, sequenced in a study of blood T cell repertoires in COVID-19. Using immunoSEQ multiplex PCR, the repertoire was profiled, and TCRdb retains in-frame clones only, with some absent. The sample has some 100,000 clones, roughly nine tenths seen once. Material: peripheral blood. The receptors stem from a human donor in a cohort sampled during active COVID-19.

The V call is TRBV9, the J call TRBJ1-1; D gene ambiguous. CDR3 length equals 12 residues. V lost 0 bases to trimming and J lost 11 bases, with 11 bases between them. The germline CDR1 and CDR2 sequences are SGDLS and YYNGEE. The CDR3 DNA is TGTGCCAGCAGCGTAGTAAACGGGGAGGCTTTCTTT. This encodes CASSVVNGEAFF.

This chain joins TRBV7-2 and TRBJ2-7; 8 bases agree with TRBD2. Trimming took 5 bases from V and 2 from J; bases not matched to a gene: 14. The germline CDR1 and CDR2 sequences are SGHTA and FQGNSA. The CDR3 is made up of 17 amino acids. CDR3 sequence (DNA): TGTGCCAGCAGCACCCGGGGGGGACAACGAGGGCCCTACGAGCAGTACTTC. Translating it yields CASSTRGGQRGPYEQYF.

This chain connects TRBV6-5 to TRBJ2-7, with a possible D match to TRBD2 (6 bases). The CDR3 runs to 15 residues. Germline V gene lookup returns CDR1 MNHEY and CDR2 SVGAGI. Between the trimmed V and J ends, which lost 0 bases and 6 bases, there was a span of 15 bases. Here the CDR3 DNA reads TGTGCCAGCAGTTACTCGTGGGGGGTTAGCGGCGAGCAGTACTTC. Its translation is CASSYSWGVSGEQYF.

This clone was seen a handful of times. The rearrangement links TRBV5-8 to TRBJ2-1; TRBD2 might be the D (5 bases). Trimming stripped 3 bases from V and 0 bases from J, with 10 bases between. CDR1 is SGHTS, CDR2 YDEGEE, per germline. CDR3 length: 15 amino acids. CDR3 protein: CASSSASRSYNEQFF. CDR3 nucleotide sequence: TGTGCCAGCAGCTCCGCTAGCCGCTCCTACAATGAGCAGTTCTTC.

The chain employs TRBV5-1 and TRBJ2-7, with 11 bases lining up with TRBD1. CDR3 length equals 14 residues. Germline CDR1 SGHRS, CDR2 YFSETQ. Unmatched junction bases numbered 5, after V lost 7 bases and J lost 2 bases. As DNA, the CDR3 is TGCGCCAGCGGGCCGGGACAGGGGGCCTACGAGCAGTACTTC. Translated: CASGPGQGAYEQYF.

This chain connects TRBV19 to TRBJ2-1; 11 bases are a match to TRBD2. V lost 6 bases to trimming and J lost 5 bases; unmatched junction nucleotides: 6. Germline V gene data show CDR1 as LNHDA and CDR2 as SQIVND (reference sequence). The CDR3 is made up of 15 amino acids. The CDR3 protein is CASRISGGAHNEQFF. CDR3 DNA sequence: TGTGCCAGTAGGATTAGCGGGGGGGCCCACAATGAGCAGTTCTTC.

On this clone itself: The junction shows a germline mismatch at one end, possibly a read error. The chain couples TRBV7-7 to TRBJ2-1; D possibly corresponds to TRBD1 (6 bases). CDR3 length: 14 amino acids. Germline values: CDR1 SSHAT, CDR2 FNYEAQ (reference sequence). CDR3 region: CASSPRTADNEQFF. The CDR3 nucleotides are TGTGCTAGCAGCCCGAGGACAGCTGACAATGAGCAGTTCTTC.

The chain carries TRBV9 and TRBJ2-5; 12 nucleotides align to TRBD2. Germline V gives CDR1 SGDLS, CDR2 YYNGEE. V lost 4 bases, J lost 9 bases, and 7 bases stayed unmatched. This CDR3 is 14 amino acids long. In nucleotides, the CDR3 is TGTGCCAGCAGCCCGGGACTAGCGGGCGGTCCCCAGTACTTC. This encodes CASSPGLAGGPQYF.

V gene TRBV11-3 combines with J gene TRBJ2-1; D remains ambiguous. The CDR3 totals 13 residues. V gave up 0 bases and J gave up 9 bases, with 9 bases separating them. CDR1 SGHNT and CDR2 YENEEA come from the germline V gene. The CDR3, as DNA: TGTGCCAGCAGCTTAGATAATACTCTTGAGCAGTTCTTC. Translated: CASSLDNTLEQFF.

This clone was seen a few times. The CDR3 DNA reads as TGTGCCATCATGATGACAGGGCTAACTAGCGGGCCCCGGAGCTCCTACAATGAGCAGTTCTTC. It codes for CAIMMTGLTSGPRSSYNEQFF. The genes are TRBV10-3 and TRBJ2-1; 9 bases fit TRBD2. V lost 7 bases and J lost 0; bases outside the gene matches: 22. The germline CDR1 and CDR2 sequences are ENHRY and SYGVKD. The CDR3 extends over 21 amino acids.

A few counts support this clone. As DNA, the CDR3 is TGCGCCAGCCCTAGGCCGAACACTGAAGCTTTCTTT. The encoded protein is CASPRPNTEAFF. The chain is built from TRBV23-1 and TRBJ1-1; D remains unclear. TRBV23-1 is flagged as an ORF with uncertain function. Trimming removed 8 bases from V and 1 base from J, with 8 bases in between. The CDR3 totals 12 residues.

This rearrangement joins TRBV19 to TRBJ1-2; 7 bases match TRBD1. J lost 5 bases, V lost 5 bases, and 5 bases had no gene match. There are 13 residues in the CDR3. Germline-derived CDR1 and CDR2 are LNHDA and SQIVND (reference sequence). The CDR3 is CASSQTGSYGYTF. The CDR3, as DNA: TGTGCCAGTAGTCAGACAGGGAGTTATGGCTACACCTTC.

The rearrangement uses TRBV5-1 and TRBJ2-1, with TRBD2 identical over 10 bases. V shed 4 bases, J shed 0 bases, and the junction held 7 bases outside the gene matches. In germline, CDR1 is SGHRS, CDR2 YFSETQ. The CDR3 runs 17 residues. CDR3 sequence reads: CASSLRLAGGSYNEQFF. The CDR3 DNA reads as TGCGCCAGCAGCCTCCGACTAGCGGGCGGCTCCTACAATGAGCAGTTCTTC.

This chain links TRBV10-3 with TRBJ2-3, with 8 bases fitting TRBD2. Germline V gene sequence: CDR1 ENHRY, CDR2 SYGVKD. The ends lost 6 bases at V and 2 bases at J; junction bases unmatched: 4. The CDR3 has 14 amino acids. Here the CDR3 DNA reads TGTGCCATCAGCAGCGGGGGCCCCACAGATACGCAGTATTTT. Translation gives CAISSGGPTDTQYF.

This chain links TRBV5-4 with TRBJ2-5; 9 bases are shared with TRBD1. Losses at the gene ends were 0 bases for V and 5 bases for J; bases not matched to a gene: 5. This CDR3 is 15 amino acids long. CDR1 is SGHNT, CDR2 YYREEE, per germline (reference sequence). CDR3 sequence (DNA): TGTGCCAGCAGCTTGGGACAGGGGGTTGTTGAGACCCAGTACTTC. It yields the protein CASSLGQGVVETQYF.

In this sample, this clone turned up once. CDR3 in DNA: TGTGCCAGCAAGCGGGGGGTCACCGGGGAGCTGTTTTTT. Translation gives CASKRGVTGELFF. V usage is TRBV7-6 and J usage is TRBJ2-2, with 9 bases fitting TRBD2. This CDR3 is built from 13 residues. Germline loops: CDR1 SGHVS, CDR2 FNYEAQ. V was clipped by 7 bases and J by 4 bases; unmatched bases: 1.

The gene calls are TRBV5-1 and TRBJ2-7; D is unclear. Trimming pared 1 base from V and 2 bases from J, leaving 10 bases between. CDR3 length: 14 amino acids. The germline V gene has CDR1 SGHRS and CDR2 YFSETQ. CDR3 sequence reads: CASSLPAATYEQYF. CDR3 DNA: TGCGCCAGCAGCTTGCCAGCAGCGACCTACGAGCAGTACTTC.

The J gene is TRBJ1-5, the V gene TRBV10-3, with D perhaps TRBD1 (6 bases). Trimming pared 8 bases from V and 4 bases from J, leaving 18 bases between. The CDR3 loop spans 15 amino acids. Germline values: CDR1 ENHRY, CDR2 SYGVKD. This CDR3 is CAIRQAGASNQPQHF. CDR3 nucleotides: TGTGCCATCCGACAGGCGGGGGCATCAAATCAGCCCCAGCATTTT.

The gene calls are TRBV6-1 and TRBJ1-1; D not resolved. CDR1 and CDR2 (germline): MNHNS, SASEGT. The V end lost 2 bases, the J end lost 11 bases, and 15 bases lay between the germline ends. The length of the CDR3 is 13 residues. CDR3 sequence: CASSEIGQSSAFF. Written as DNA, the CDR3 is TGTGCCAGCAGTGAAATTGGGCAGTCATCGGCTTTCTTT.

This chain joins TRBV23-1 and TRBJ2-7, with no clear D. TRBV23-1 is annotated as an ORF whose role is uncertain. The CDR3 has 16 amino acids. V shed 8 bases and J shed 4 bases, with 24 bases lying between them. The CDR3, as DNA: TGCGCCAGCCGGTCGGGTGGCATACCCACCGATTACGAGCAGTACTTC. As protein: CASRSGGIPTDYEQYF.

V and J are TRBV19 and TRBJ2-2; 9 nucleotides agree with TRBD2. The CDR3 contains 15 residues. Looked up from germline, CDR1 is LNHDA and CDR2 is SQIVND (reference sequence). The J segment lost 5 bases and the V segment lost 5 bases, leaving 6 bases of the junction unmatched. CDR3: CASSFSGGGTGELFF. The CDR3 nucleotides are TGTGCCAGTAGTTTTAGCGGGGGCGGGACCGGGGAGCTGTTTTTT.

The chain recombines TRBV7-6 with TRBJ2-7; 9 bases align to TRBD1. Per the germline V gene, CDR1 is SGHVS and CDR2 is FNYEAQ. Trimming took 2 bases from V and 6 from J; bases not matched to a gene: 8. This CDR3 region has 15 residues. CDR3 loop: CASSLSGTGRPEQYF. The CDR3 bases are TGTGCCAGCAGCTTAAGCGGGACAGGGCGTCCCGAGCAGTACTTC.

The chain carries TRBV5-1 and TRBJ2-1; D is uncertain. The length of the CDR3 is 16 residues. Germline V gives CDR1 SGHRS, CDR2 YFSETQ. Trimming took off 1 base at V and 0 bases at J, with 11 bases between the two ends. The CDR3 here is CASSLFSKSSYNEQFF. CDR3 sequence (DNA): TGCGCCAGCAGCTTGTTCTCTAAAAGCTCCTACAATGAGCAGTTCTTC. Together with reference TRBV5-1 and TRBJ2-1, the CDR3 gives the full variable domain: KAGVTQTPRYLIKTRGQQVTLSCSPISGHRSVSWYQQTPGQGLQFLFEYFSETQRNKGNFPGRFSGRQFSNSRSEMNVSTLELGDSALYLCASSLFSKSSYNEQFFGPGTRLTVL.

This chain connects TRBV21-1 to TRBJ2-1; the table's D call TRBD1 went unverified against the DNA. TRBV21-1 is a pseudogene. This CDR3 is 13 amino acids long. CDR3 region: CASSKVRTGTQFF. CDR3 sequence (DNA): TGTGCCAGCAGCAAAGTAAGAACAGGGACGCAGTTCTTC.

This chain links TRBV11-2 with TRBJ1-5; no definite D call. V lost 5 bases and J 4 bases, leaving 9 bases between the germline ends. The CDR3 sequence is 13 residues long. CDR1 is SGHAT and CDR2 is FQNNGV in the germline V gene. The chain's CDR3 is CASSLRSNQPQHF. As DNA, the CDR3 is TGTGCCAGCAGCCTGAGATCGAATCAGCCCCAGCATTTT. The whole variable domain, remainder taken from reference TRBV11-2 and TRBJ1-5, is EAGVAQSPRYKIIEKRQSVAFWCNPISGHATLYWYQQILGQGPKLLIQFQNNGVVDDSQLPKDRFSAERLKGVDSTLKIQPAKLEDSAVYLCASSLRSNQPQHFGDGTRLSIL.

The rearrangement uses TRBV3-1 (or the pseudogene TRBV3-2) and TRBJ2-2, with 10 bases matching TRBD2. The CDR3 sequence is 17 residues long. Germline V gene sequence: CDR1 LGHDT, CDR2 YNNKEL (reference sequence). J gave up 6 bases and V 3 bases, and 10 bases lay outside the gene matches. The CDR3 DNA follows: TGTGCCAGCAGCCACGGGGGGCTAGCGGGAGACCCCGGGGAGCTGTTTTTT. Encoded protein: CASSHGGLAGDPGELFF.

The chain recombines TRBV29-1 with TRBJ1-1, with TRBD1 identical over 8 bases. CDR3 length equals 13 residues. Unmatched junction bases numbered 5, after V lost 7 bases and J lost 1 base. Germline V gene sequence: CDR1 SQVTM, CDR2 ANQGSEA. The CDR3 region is CSGGQGTNTEAFF. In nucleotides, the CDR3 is TGCAGCGGAGGACAGGGCACGAACACTGAAGCTTTCTTT.

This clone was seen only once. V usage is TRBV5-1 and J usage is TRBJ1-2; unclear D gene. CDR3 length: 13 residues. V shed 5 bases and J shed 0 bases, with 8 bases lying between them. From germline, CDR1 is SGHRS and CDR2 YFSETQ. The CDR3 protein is CASSYTANYGYTF. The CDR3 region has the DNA TGCGCCAGCAGTTATACAGCTAACTATGGCTACACCTTC.

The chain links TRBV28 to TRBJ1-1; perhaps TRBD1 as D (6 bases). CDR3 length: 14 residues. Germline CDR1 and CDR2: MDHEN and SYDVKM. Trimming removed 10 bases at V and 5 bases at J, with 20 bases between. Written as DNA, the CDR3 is TGTGCCACCACCGGCCCGGGGGGCGGAACTGAAGCTTTCTTT. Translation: CATTGPGGGTEAFF. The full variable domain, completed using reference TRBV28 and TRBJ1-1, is DVKVTQSSRYLVKRTGEKVFLECVQDMDHENMFWYRQDPGLGLRLIYFSYDVKMKEKGDIPEGYSVSREKKERFSLILESASTNQTSMYLCATTGPGGGTEAFFGQGTRLTVV.

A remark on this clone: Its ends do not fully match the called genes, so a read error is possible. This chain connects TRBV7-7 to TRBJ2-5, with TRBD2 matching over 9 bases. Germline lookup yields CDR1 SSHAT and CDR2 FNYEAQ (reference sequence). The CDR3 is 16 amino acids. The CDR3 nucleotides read TGTGCTAGCAGCCCCGTGAGTGCGGGGGGGCCAGGGACCCAGTACTTC. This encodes CASSPVSAGGPGTQYF.